This T cell receptor beta chain stems from a study of human T cells and chemical hapten exposure. On the study more broadly: Upper inner arm skin measuring approximately 2 cm by approximately 2 cm received 2% DPC for sensitization.

General study results and limits: TCRs above 1 in 1000 frequency stayed constant with DPC sensitization.

Regarding time point: patch test 1, 2 weeks after DPC sensitization. The treatment: therapeutic diphenylcyclopropenone sensitization with weekly scalp DPC. Blood was collected ahead of every patch test applied. The CDR3 runs to 14 residues. Deletions cut 5 bases from V and 3 bases from J, with 13 bases between. Per the germline V gene, CDR1 is LNHNV and CDR2 is YYDKDF (reference sequence). Via MiXCR, TCRdb re-called the RACE reads, giving one row per CDR3 protein. Here the sample spans some 350,000 distinct CDR3 sequences, roughly 6.9% being singletons. This clonotype was picked up a small number of times. The target antigen is unknown.

This chain joins TRBV15 and TRBJ1-2; D is possibly TRBD1 (5 bases). Specimen: whole blood, collected in connection with sensitization to the hapten diphenylcyclopropenone (DPC). This TCR was sampled from a woman aged 18-35 years with alopecia areata. Some clones in this sample may be carry-over from other donors' samples. The CDR3 region has the DNA TGTGCCACCAGCCCCCAGGGATCCCACTATGGCTACACCTTC. Translation gives CATSPQGSHYGYTF.